This record covers a single T cell receptor (beta chain). Its antigen remains unknown. Germline V gene data show CDR1 as SEHNR and CDR2 as FQNEAQ (reference sequence). With V trimmed by 3 bases and J by 0 bases, 4 bases remained unmatched. The CDR3 is 15 residues long. The data were produced by immunoSEQ multiplex PCR, yet TCRdb's version contains in-frame clones alone and is incomplete. The sample holds 150,000 to 200,000 clones; roughly 94% are singletons and the top ten take 1.5% to 2%. The sample belongs to a study of T cell responses to AZD1222 COVID-19 vaccine. General study findings and limits: Most donors were white British, females outnumbered males, and clonal diversity was possibly underestimated.

The starting material was peripheral blood, obtained 28 days after the second AZD1222 dose. This clonotype originated in an adult who received the AZD1222 COVID-19 vaccine. V is TRBV7-9 and J is TRBJ2-7; 8 bases map to TRBD2. This chain's CDR3 is CASSFSLADSYEQYF. CDR3 DNA: TGTGCCAGCAGCTTCTCACTAGCGGACTCCTACGAGCAGTACTTC.